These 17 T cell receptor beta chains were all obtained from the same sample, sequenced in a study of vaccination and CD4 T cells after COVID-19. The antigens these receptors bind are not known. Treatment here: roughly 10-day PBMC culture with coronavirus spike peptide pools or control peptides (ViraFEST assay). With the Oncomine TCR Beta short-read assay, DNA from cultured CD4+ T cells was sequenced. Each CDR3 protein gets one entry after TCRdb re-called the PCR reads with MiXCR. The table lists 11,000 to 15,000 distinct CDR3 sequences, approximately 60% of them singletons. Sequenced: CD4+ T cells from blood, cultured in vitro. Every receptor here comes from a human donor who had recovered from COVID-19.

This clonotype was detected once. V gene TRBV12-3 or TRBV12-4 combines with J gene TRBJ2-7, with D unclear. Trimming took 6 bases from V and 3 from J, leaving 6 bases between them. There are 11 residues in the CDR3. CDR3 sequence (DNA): TGTGCCAGCAGGGCCTACTACGAGCAGTACTTC. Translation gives CASRAYYEQYF.

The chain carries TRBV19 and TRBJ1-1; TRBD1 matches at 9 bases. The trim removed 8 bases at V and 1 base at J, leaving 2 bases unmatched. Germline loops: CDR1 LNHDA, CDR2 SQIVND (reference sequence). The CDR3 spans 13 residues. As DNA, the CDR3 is TGTGCCAGTGAGGGACAGGGGAACACTGAAGCTTTCTTT. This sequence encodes CASEGQGNTEAFF.

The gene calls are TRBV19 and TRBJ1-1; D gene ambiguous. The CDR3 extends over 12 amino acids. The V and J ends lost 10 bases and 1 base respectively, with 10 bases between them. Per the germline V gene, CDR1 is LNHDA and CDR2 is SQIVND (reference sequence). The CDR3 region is CATDGRNTEAFF. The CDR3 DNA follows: TGTGCCACCGACGGGAGGAACACTGAAGCTTTCTTT.

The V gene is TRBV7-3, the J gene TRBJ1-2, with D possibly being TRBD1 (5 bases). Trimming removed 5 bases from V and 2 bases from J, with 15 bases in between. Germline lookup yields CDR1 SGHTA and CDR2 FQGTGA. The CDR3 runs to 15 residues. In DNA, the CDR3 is TGTGCCAGCAGCCAATACAGGCAGGCCAACTATGGCTACACCTTC. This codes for CASSQYRQANYGYTF.

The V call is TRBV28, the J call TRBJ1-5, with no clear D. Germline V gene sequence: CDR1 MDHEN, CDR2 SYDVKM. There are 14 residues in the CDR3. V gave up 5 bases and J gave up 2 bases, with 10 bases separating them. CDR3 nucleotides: TGTGCCAGCAGTAACCAAGTTGGCAATCAGCCCCAGCATTTT. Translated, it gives CASSNQVGNQPQHF.

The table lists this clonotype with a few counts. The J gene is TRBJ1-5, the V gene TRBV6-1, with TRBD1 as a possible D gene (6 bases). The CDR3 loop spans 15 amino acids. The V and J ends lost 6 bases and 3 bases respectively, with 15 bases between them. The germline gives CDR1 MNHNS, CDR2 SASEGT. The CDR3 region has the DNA TGTGCCAGCAGATTAACAGGGTTGAACAATCAGCCCCAGCATTTT. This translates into CASRLTGLNNQPQHF.

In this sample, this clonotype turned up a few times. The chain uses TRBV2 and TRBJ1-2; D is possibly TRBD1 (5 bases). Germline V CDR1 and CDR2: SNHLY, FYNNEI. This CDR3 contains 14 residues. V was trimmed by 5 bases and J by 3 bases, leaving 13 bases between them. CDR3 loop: CASSSGTEYYGYTF. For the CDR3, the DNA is TGTGCCAGCAGTTCCGGGACGGAGTACTATGGCTACACCTTC. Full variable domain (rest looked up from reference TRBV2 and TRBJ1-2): EPEVTQTPSHQVTQMGQEVILRCVPISNHLYFYWYRQILGQKVEFLVSFYNNEISEKSEIFDDQFSVERPDGSNFTLKIRSTKLEDSAMYFCASSSGTEYYGYTFGSGTRLTVV.

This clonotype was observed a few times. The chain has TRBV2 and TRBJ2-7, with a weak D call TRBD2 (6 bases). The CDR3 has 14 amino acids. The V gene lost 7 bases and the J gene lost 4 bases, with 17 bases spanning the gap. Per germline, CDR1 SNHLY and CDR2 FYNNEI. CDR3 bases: TGTGCCAGCAACCCCCCTGGAGGGTTATACGAGCAGTACTTC. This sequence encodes CASNPPGGLYEQYF.

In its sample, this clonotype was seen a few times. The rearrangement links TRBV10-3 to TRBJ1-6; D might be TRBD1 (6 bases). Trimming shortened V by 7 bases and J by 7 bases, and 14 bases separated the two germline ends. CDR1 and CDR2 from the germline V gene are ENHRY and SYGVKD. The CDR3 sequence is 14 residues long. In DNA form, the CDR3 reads TGTGCCATCAAAGGGGGACGGCTAAATTCACCCCTCCACTTT. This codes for CAIKGGRLNSPLHF.

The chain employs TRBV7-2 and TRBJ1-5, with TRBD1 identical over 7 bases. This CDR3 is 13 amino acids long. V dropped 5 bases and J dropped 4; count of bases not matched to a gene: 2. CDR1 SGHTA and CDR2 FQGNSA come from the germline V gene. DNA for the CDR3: TGTGCCAGCAGCGGGGACAGTAATCAGCCCCAGCATTTT. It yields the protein CASSGDSNQPQHF.

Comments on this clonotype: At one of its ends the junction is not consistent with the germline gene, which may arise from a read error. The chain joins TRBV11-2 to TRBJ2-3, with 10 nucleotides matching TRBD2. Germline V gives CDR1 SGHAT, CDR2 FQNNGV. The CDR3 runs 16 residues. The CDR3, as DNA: TGTGCCAGCAGCACCGGGACTAGCGTTTCAACAGATACGCAGTGTTTT. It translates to CASSTGTSVSTDTQCF.

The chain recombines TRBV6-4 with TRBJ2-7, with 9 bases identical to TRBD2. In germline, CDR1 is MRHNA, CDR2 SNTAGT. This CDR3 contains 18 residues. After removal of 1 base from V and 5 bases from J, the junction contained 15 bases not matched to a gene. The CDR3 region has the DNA TGTGCCAGCAGTGACTTGCGGCAGATTAGCGGGAGATTCCACGAGCAGTACTTC. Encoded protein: CASSDLRQISGRFHEQYF.

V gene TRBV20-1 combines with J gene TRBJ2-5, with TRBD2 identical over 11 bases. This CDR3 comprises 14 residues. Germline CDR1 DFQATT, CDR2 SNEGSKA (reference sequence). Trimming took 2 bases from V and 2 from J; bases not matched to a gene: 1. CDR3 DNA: TGCAGTGCTAGAAGGACTAGCGGGCAAGAGACCCAGTACTTC. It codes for CSARRTSGQETQYF.

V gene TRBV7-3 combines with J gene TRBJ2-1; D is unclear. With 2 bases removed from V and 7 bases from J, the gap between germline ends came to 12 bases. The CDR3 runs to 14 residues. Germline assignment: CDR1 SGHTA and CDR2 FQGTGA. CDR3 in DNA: TGTGCCAGCAGCTTAGGGGTGGCTAGAAATGAGCAGTTCTTC. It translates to CASSLGVARNEQFF.

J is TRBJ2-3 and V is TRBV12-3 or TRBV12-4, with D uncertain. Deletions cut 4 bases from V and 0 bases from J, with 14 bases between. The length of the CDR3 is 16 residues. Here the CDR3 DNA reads TGTGCCAGCAGTTCAGCGACACAAGCTAGCACAGATACGCAGTATTTT. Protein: CASSSATQASTDTQYF.

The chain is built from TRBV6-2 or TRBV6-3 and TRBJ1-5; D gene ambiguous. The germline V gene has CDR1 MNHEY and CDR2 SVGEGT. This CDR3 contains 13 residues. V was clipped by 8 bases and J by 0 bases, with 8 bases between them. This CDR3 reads CASGVHSNQPQHF. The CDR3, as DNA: TGTGCCAGCGGTGTTCATAGCAATCAGCCCCAGCATTTT.

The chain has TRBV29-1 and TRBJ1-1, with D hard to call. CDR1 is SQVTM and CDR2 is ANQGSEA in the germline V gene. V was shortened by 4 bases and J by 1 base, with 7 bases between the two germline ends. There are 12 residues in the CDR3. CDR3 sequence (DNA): TGCAGCGTTGGTCCCCGGAACACTGAAGCTTTCTTT. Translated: CSVGPRNTEAFF.